This TCR beta chain is drawn from a study of a mutant IDH1 vaccine in newly diagnosed glioma. Study background: Earlier care involved radiotherapy, temozolomide, or both, and the majority received both.

Study findings and constraints: Variations in leading peripheral T cell clonotypes appeared to have no connection with pseudoprogression. Most patients, approximately 93%, showed vaccine-induced immune responses.

The data were produced by immunoSEQ multiplex PCR, yet TCRdb's version contains in-frame clones alone and is incomplete. This table has 70,000 to 100,000 clones, around 80% appearing once. The time point denotes: baseline, week 1 (first vaccination visit). Treatment here: pre-vaccination baseline after standard-of-care therapy. Donor diagnoses consisted of new WHO grade 3 or 4 IDH1-mutant, ATRX-lost astrocytomas. Concerning this clone itself: Its target is not known.

This TCR derives from a man in his forties with glioma. Some clones in this sample may be carry-over from other donors' samples. This specimen consisted of PBMCs, obtained from a glioma patient treated with radiotherapy, temozolomide or both.

The CDR3 nucleotides read TGTGCCTGGACCTTTCTCCCAGGGGAGGGCTACGAGCAGTACTTC. It is translated as CAWTFLPGEGYEQYF. The V gene is TRBV30, the J gene TRBJ2-7, with D perhaps TRBD2 (7 bases). CDR1 and CDR2 (germline): GTSNPN, SVGIG (reference sequence). V dropped 4 bases and J dropped 3 bases, with 19 bases sitting between them. The CDR3 is 15 residues long.